Listed here are 30 T cell receptor beta chains from one sample, sequenced in a study of cytomegalovirus exposure and HLA in healthy donors. Researchers ran the PCR with 60 Vbeta and 13 Jbeta primers. Profiled with immunoSEQ multiplex PCR; TCRdb holds only in-frame clones, not every one. The sample lists approximately 110,000 clones, approximately 78% occurring once. Source material: PBMCs. The receptor source for this set is a woman aged 40 to 49 in good health and CMV-seropositive.

The CDR3 DNA reads TGTGCCAGCAGCTTAAGAGAGAATCAGCCCCAGCATTTT. Its translation: CASSLRENQPQHF. This chain links TRBV7-8 with TRBJ1-5; D unclear. This CDR3 region has 13 residues. With 2 bases removed from V and 4 bases from J, the gap between germline ends came to 6 bases. Germline V gives CDR1 SGHVS, CDR2 FQNEAQ.

CDR3 amino acids: CASSPGQANYYEQYF. The CDR3 DNA is TGTGCCAGCAGCCCGGGACAGGCTAACTATTACGAGCAGTACTTC. The chain combines TRBV7-2 with TRBJ2-7; TRBD1 matches 8 bases. Per the germline V gene, CDR1 is SGHTA and CDR2 is FQGNSA. V lost 5 bases to trimming and J lost 4 bases; unmatched junction nucleotides: 10. CDR3 size: 15 residues.

The CDR3 region has the DNA TGTGCCAGCAGCCAAGTGAGGACCGGGACAGATACATACGAGCAGTACTTC. This sequence encodes CASSQVRTGTDTYEQYF. This chain joins TRBV4-2 and TRBJ2-7, with 7 bases fitting TRBD1. This CDR3 has 17 amino acids. Trimming took 1 base from V and 4 from J; bases not matched to a gene: 13. The germline CDR1 and CDR2 sequences are LGHNA and YNFKEQ.

This clone turned up a few times. This chain uses TRBV2 with TRBJ1-1; TRBD1 might be the D (6 bases). The CDR3 is 18 residues long. Trimming pared 0 bases from V and 0 bases from J, leaving 17 bases between. Per germline, CDR1 SNHLY and CDR2 FYNNEI. CDR3 in amino acids: CASSEALDSLLMNTEAFF. The DNA for the CDR3 is TGTGCCAGCAGTGAAGCGTTGGACAGCCTTTTAATGAACACTGAAGCTTTCTTT.

The genes are TRBV5-4 and TRBJ2-5, with D possibly matching TRBD1 (6 bases). Per the germline V gene, CDR1 is SGHNT and CDR2 is YYREEE (reference sequence). The CDR3 consists of 13 residues. V was trimmed by 3 bases and J by 1 base, leaving 7 bases between them. The CDR3 DNA reads as TGTGCCAGCAGCTCCAGGGGCCAAGAGACCCAGTACTTC. Amino acid sequence: CASSSRGQETQYF.

This sequence joins TRBV7-8 and TRBJ1-2, with a tentative D call TRBD1 (5 bases). V lost 2 bases, J lost 3 bases, and 13 bases lay in between. This CDR3 spans 15 amino acids. The germline CDR1 and CDR2 sequences are SGHVS and FQNEAQ. CDR3 amino acids: CASSLQPGRDYGYTF. The CDR3 nucleotides are TGTGCCAGCAGCTTACAGCCAGGGAGGGACTATGGCTACACCTTC.

The chain employs TRBV10-3 and TRBJ2-1; D gene unclear. Trimming shortened V by 2 bases and J by 10 bases, and 9 bases separated the two germline ends. The CDR3 is made up of 12 amino acids. Germline CDR1 and CDR2: ENHRY and SYGVKD. Written as DNA, the CDR3 is TGTGCCATCAGTGAGAGAGGAAGCGAGCAGTTCTTC. Translation: CAISERGSEQFF.

The chain uses TRBV4-3 and TRBJ2-3; TRBD2 matches at 7 bases. Germline V gives CDR1 LGHNA, CDR2 YSLEER. CDR3 length: 16 amino acids. With V trimmed by 0 bases and J by 0 bases, 3 bases remained unmatched. The CDR3 DNA sequence: TGCGCCAGCAGCCAAGATCGGGGGGTTAGCACAGATACGCAGTATTTT. It is translated as CASSQDRGVSTDTQYF.

A few counts support this clone. This chain uses TRBV5-8 with TRBJ2-7; a possible D gene is TRBD1 (6 bases). Germline CDR1 is SGHTS and CDR2 is YDEGEE. Trimming took 3 bases from V and 3 from J, leaving 10 bases between them. This CDR3 has 13 residues. The CDR3 reads CASSSRTDYEQYF. The CDR3 coding sequence is TGTGCCAGCAGCTCTCGGACAGACTACGAGCAGTACTTC.

The rearrangement links TRBV5-1 to TRBJ2-7; 10 bases match TRBD1. The germline gives CDR1 SGHRS, CDR2 YFSETQ. The CDR3 is 14 amino acids. After removal of 4 bases from V and 5 bases from J, the junction contained 6 bases not matched to a gene. CDR3 sequence reads: CASSPDRGRNEQYF. For the CDR3, the DNA is TGCGCCAGCAGCCCTGACAGGGGGCGGAACGAGCAGTACTTC. The whole variable domain, remainder taken from reference TRBV5-1 and TRBJ2-7, is KAGVTQTPRYLIKTRGQQVTLSCSPISGHRSVSWYQQTPGQGLQFLFEYFSETQRNKGNFPGRFSGRQFSNSRSEMNVSTLELGDSALYLCASSPDRGRNEQYFGPGTRLTVT.

In this sample, this clone turned up a few times. The chain couples TRBV29-1 to TRBJ1-2; 7 nucleotides agree with TRBD1. Losses at the gene ends were 1 base for V and 7 bases for J; bases not matched to a gene: 9. CDR3 length: 14 residues. The germline V gene encodes CDR1 SQVTM and CDR2 ANQGSEA. CDR3 nucleotides: TGCAGCGTTGAAGTTCAGACAGGGACCGGTGGCTACACCTTC. This sequence encodes CSVEVQTGTGGYTF.

The chain links TRBV2 to TRBJ1-4; 7 positions match TRBD1. After removal of 5 bases from V and 8 bases from J, the junction contained 11 bases not matched to a gene. From germline, CDR1 is SNHLY and CDR2 FYNNEI. The CDR3 has 15 amino acids. The CDR3 protein is CASSTNRGIGEKLFF. The CDR3 nucleotides read TGTGCCAGCAGTACGAACAGGGGTATTGGGGAAAAACTGTTTTTT.

This clone was observed a handful of times. This chain links TRBV15 with TRBJ2-7; possible D gene TRBD2, 7 bases. Looked up from germline, CDR1 is LNHNV and CDR2 is YYDKDF (reference sequence). The CDR3 has 14 amino acids. V lost 0 bases and J lost 2, with 8 bases in between. This CDR3 reads CATSRDGGPYEQYF. In DNA form, the CDR3 reads TGTGCCACCAGCAGAGACGGGGGGCCCTACGAGCAGTACTTC.

The V gene is TRBV4-3, the J gene TRBJ2-1, with TRBD2 matching 8 bases. Germline V gene data show CDR1 as LGHNA and CDR2 as YSLEER. This CDR3 comprises 18 residues. The V and J ends lost 0 bases and 7 bases, in that order; junction bases with no gene match: 14. Here the CDR3 DNA reads TGCGCCAGCAGCCAAGAGTCTAGCGGGTGGATCCGGGGGAATGAGCAGTTCTTC. This codes for CASSQESSGWIRGNEQFF.

The gene calls are TRBV29-1 and TRBJ2-7; 7 bases fit TRBD1. Germline trimming cut 2 bases from V and 3 bases from J; bases unmatched to any gene: 13. The germline CDR1 and CDR2 sequences are SQVTM and ANQGSEA. There are 16 residues in the CDR3. CDR3 loop: CSVESFETGRNYEQYF. The CDR3 region has the DNA TGCAGCGTTGAAAGTTTTGAGACAGGGCGAAACTACGAGCAGTACTTC.

This clone was seen a few times. This chain links TRBV11-2 with TRBJ2-6, with TRBD1 matching over 9 bases. The CDR3 loop spans 19 amino acids. Trimming cost V 4 bases and J 0 bases; bases outside gene matches: 10. The V gene's germline CDR1 is SGHAT and CDR2 FQNNGV. The CDR3 region is CASSSGAGTGSSGANVLTF. The CDR3 coding sequence is TGTGCCAGCAGCTCCGGAGCCGGGACAGGGAGCTCTGGGGCCAACGTCCTGACTTTC.

Remarks on this clone: Other nucleotide sequences in the sample specify the same CDR3. The rearrangement uses TRBV11-2 and TRBJ1-6; D gene ambiguous. The CDR3 runs to 13 residues. With 4 bases removed from V and 5 bases from J, the gap between germline ends came to 6 bases. CDR1 SGHAT and CDR2 FQNNGV come from the germline V gene. The CDR3 DNA sequence: TGTGCCAGCAGCTCCGGGGATAATTCACCCCTCCACTTT. This codes for CASSSGDNSPLHF.

The J gene is TRBJ2-1, the V gene TRBV7-8; TRBD2 matches at 7 bases. The junction had 4 bases not matched to a gene; V was cut back by 1 base and J by 7 bases. The CDR3 runs 14 residues. The germline V gene encodes CDR1 SGHVS and CDR2 FQNEAQ. DNA of the CDR3: TGTGCCAGCAGCTTAGGGAGCGGGGCTAATGAGCAGTTCTTC. It codes for CASSLGSGANEQFF.

The rearrangement uses TRBV2 and TRBJ1-3; TRBD1 is a possible D gene (6 bases). Trimming removed 3 bases at V and 0 bases at J, with 9 bases between. CDR1 and CDR2 from the germline V gene are SNHLY and FYNNEI. The CDR3 contains 15 residues. The DNA for the CDR3 is TGTGCCAGCAGTGAGTCGGACAGCTCTGGAAACACCATATATTTT. Protein: CASSESDSSGNTIYF.

The chain combines TRBV29-1 with TRBJ1-1; TRBD1 matches at 8 bases. V lost 4 bases and J lost 0; bases outside the gene matches: 7. This CDR3 has 15 amino acids. Germline V gene sequence: CDR1 SQVTM, CDR2 ANQGSEA. The CDR3 bases are TGCAGCGTTGGGTCAGGGGGCCGCATGAACACTGAAGCTTTCTTT. Amino acid sequence: CSVGSGGRMNTEAFF.

This chain links TRBV6-5 with TRBJ2-5, with 11 bases lining up with TRBD2. The J call may not be correct, given that the DNA end is closer to TRBJ2-7. Germline CDR1 MNHEY, CDR2 SVGAGI. This CDR3 has 14 residues. The CDR3 DNA sequence: TGTGCCAGCACCAGCCCGGGACTAGCGGCCGAGCAGTACTTC. This translates into CASTSPGLAAEQYF.

This sequence joins TRBV6-5 and TRBJ2-3, with a tentative D call TRBD1 (6 bases). Germline V CDR1 and CDR2: MNHEY, SVGAGI. Trimming took off 7 bases at V and 2 bases at J, with 10 bases between the two ends. The CDR3 has 13 amino acids. The CDR3 loop reads CASTRGFTDTQYF. For the CDR3, the DNA is TGTGCCAGCACCAGGGGCTTCACAGATACGCAGTATTTT.

The chain couples TRBV7-9 to TRBJ1-1; weak D call: TRBD1 (5 bases). V lost 2 bases and J 1 base, leaving 5 bases between the germline ends. The CDR3 has 13 amino acids. Germline V gene sequence: CDR1 SEHNR, CDR2 FQNEAQ (reference sequence). Here the CDR3 DNA reads TGTGCCAGCAGCTTAACAGGGAACACTGAAGCTTTCTTT. Protein sequence: CASSLTGNTEAFF.

This chain connects TRBV6-4 to TRBJ2-5, with D perhaps matching TRBD1 (6 bases). The better agreement between TRBJ2-7 and the DNA end casts doubt on the J call. CDR3 length equals 15 residues. Germline-derived CDR1 and CDR2 are MRHNA and SNTAGT. The CDR3 DNA reads TGTGCCAGCAGTGATTCACCCAGGGGCTCCTACGAGCAGTACTTC. It yields the protein CASSDSPRGSYEQYF.

The chain has TRBV4-1 and TRBJ2-7, with D possibly being TRBD1 (5 bases). V was cut by 1 base and J by 0 bases, with 10 bases left in between. The CDR3 is 15 residues long. Germline CDR1 MGHRA, CDR2 YSYEKL. The CDR3 sequence: CASSQVEGVSYEQYF. The CDR3 nucleotides read TGCGCCAGCAGCCAAGTCGAAGGGGTCTCCTACGAGCAGTACTTC.

To note about this clone: The same CDR3 can be traced to other DNA sequences in this sample. The rearrangement links TRBV7-9 to TRBJ1-1; D gene uncertain. V lost 3 bases and J 1 base, leaving 3 bases between the germline ends. Germline assignment: CDR1 SEHNR and CDR2 FQNEAQ (reference sequence). The CDR3 is made up of 12 amino acids. The CDR3, as DNA: TGTGCCAGCAGCTTCTCGAACACTGAAGCTTTCTTT. Translation: CASSFSNTEAFF.

This clone was seen a few times. This rearrangement joins TRBV10-3 to TRBJ1-2; D is ambiguous. CDR3 length: 14 amino acids. The V gene lost 4 bases and the J gene lost 3 bases, with 12 bases spanning the gap. Germline CDR1 and CDR2: ENHRY and SYGVKD. DNA of the CDR3: TGTGCCATCAGTGTTACGGACGGGGACTATGGCTACACCTTC. Amino acids: CAISVTDGDYGYTF.

The chain employs TRBV4-3 and TRBJ2-2, with 9 bases aligning to TRBD1. J gave up 3 bases and V 6 bases, and 5 bases lay outside the gene matches. This CDR3 region has 15 residues. Germline V CDR1 and CDR2: LGHNA, YSLEER. The chain's CDR3 is CASRAGQGDTGELFF. In DNA, the CDR3 is TGCGCCAGCAGGGCGGGACAGGGAGACACCGGGGAGCTGTTTTTT.

This rearrangement joins TRBV11-2 to TRBJ2-5; 8 nucleotides align to TRBD2. J was trimmed by 4 bases and V by 2 bases; bases with no gene match: 9. The CDR3 consists of 16 residues. Germline V gene data show CDR1 as SGHAT and CDR2 as FQNNGV. The CDR3 loop is CASSLKRRLAGETQYF. The CDR3 bases are TGTGCCAGCAGCTTAAAAAGACGGCTAGCGGGAGAGACCCAGTACTTC.

V usage is TRBV7-6 and J usage is TRBJ1-5; D might be TRBD1 (6 bases). V was pared by 1 base and J by 7 bases, with 11 bases between. Germline V CDR1 and CDR2: SGHVS, FNYEAQ. The CDR3 length is 14 residues. The CDR3 region has the DNA TGTGCCAGCAGCTTAGACGCAGGGGAACAGCCCCAGCATTTT. Its protein is CASSLDAGEQPQHF.